One sample yielded the 32 T cell receptor beta chains listed below, sequenced in a study of blood T cell repertoires in COVID-19. Clones were read by immunoSEQ multiplex PCR, and TCRdb kept only the in-frame ones, dropping some. This table has fewer than 80,000 clones, roughly 80% appearing once. Sequencing was done on a sample of peripheral blood. Every receptor here comes from an elderly woman with acute or convalescent COVID-19.

Details on this clone: Because it lacks the conserved phenylalanine or tryptophan at the end, this CDR3 is likely a read error. The DNA is omitted, as the CDR3 cannot be located on it reliably, and the CDR3 follows TCRdb's listing. The chain couples TRBV3-1 (or the pseudogene TRBV3-2) to TRBJ1-4. CDR1 LGHDT and CDR2 YNNKEL come from the germline V gene (reference sequence). The CDR3 numbers 12 amino acids, ends counted. Here the CDR3 reads CASSQNRGPISI.

This clone was picked up a small number of times. The J gene is TRBJ2-3, the V gene TRBV3-1 (or the pseudogene TRBV3-2), with 12 bases aligning to TRBD2. The J segment lost 2 bases and the V segment lost 4 bases, leaving 7 bases of the junction unmatched. This CDR3 has 17 residues. Germline V gene data show CDR1 as LGHDT and CDR2 as YNNKEL (reference sequence). The DNA for the CDR3 is TGTGCCAGCAGCCTGAGGACTAGCGGGGATTTCACAGATACGCAGTATTTT. Protein: CASSLRTSGDFTDTQYF.

This chain uses TRBV18 with TRBJ1-5, with a weak D call TRBD1 (6 bases). The CDR3 covers 13 residues. V was clipped by 2 bases and J by 11 bases, with 13 bases between them. From germline, CDR1 is KGHSH and CDR2 LQKENI. CDR3 DNA: TGTGCCAGCTCACCATCTGGAGGGGGGGCCCAGCATTTT. Encoded protein: CASSPSGGGAQHF.

This chain links TRBV5-1 with TRBJ1-3; tentatively, D is TRBD1 (5 bases). Germline CDR1 SGHRS, CDR2 YFSETQ. Trimming shortened V by 3 bases and J by 4 bases, and 11 bases separated the two germline ends. The CDR3 runs 14 residues. The CDR3 sequence is CASSSGRQGNTIYF. The CDR3 DNA reads TGCGCCAGCAGCTCTGGCAGACAGGGAAACACCATATATTTT. Drawing the rest from reference TRBV5-1 and TRBJ1-3, the complete variable domain is KAGVTQTPRYLIKTRGQQVTLSCSPISGHRSVSWYQQTPGQGLQFLFEYFSETQRNKGNFPGRFSGRQFSNSRSEMNVSTLELGDSALYLCASSSGRQGNTIYFGEGSWLTVV.

This clone was seen a single time. The J gene is TRBJ1-5, the V gene TRBV6-5; perhaps TRBD1 as D (6 bases). CDR1 is MNHEY and CDR2 is SVGAGI in the germline V gene. This CDR3 is built from 14 residues. The V and J ends lost 6 bases and 7 bases respectively, with 16 bases between them. CDR3 nucleotides: TGTGCCAGCAGAGCCTCAGGGGAAGGCCAGCCCCAGCATTTT. Translating it yields CASRASGEGQPQHF.

The chain carries TRBV5-6 and TRBJ1-5; a weak D match, TRBD1 (5 bases). Per the germline V gene, CDR1 is SGHDT and CDR2 is YYEEEE. Trimming cost V 4 bases and J 0 bases, with 17 bases left between them. This CDR3 is 17 amino acids long. For the CDR3, the DNA is TGTGCCAGCAGCCTTTATCGGATAGGGGCTAGCAATCAGCCCCAGCATTTT. This codes for CASSLYRIGASNQPQHF. Full variable domain (remainder filled in from reference TRBV5-6 and TRBJ1-5): DAGVTQSPTHLIKTRGQQVTLRCSPKSGHDTVSWYQQALGQGPQFIFQYYEEEERQRGNFPDRFSGHQFPNYSSELNVNALLLGDSALYLCASSLYRIGASNQPQHFGDGTRLSIL.

This clone was counted once. The rearrangement uses TRBV5-8 and TRBJ1-6; perhaps TRBD1 as D (5 bases). Germline values: CDR1 SGHTS, CDR2 YDEGEE. This CDR3 has 14 residues. Trimming removed 0 bases from V and 7 bases from J, with 8 bases in between. CDR3 region: CASSLGRVNSPLHF. In DNA form, the CDR3 reads TGTGCCAGCAGCTTGGGCAGGGTGAATTCACCCCTCCACTTT.

This chain uses TRBV12-5 with TRBJ2-7, with a weak D call TRBD1 (6 bases). This CDR3 is 14 amino acids long. The V end was cut by 2 bases, the J end by 3 bases, with 11 bases between. Per the germline V gene, CDR1 is LGHNT and CDR2 is FRNRAP. The CDR3 loop reads CASGLPGQIYEQYF. The DNA of the CDR3 is TGTGCTAGTGGTTTGCCCGGACAGATCTACGAGCAGTACTTC.

The chain has TRBV11-2 and TRBJ2-7, with TRBD2 identical over 7 bases. CDR1 is SGHAT, CDR2 FQNNGV, per germline. V shed 1 base and J 7 bases; nucleotides not matched to a gene: 10. This CDR3 is built from 15 residues. CDR3 residues: CASSLGGSPGEEQYF. In DNA, the CDR3 is TGTGCCAGCAGCTTAGGCGGGAGCCCGGGGGAGGAGCAGTACTTC.

This chain uses TRBV5-1 with TRBJ1-1, with D hard to call. With 5 bases removed from V and 0 bases from J, the gap between germline ends came to 11 bases. From germline, CDR1 is SGHRS and CDR2 YFSETQ. The CDR3 covers 14 residues. The CDR3 is CASSTTGMNTEAFF. As DNA, the CDR3 is TGCGCCAGCAGTACGACGGGAATGAACACTGAAGCTTTCTTT.

The genes are TRBV19 and TRBJ2-7; perhaps TRBD1 as D (6 bases). The CDR3 covers 14 residues. The germline V and J ends were trimmed by 8 bases and 0 bases, with 14 bases remaining between them. Germline CDR1 LNHDA, CDR2 SQIVND (reference sequence). Written as DNA, the CDR3 is TGTGCCAGTTCTCAGGGGTCCAGCTCCTACGAGCAGTACTTC. This gives the protein CASSQGSSSYEQYF.

This rearrangement joins TRBV9 to TRBJ1-2, with 12 bases lining up with TRBD1. Germline V gives CDR1 SGDLS, CDR2 YYNGEE. The ends lost 4 bases at V and 4 bases at J; junction bases unmatched: 8. The CDR3 totals 16 residues. CDR3: CASSLGTGGLVYGYTF. CDR3 in DNA: TGTGCCAGCAGCCTAGGGACAGGGGGCTTAGTCTATGGCTACACCTTC. The variable domain in full, with the rest retrieved from reference TRBV9 and TRBJ1-2, is DSGVTQTPKHLITATGQRVTLRCSPRSGDLSVYWYQQSLDQGLQFLIQYYNGEERAKGNILERFSAQQFPDLHSELNLSSLELGDSALYFCASSLGTGGLVYGYTFGSGTRLTVV.

The chain uses TRBV10-3 and TRBJ2-7; TRBD2 is a possible D gene (5 bases). V was shortened by 3 bases and J by 0 bases, with 15 bases between the two germline ends. Germline CDR1 ENHRY, CDR2 SYGVKD. This CDR3 has 16 amino acids. For the CDR3, the DNA is TGTGCCATCAGTGACCTCTTTCGGGGAAGCTCCTACGAGCAGTACTTC. Its translation is CAISDLFRGSSYEQYF.

This clone was seen once. The same CDR3 also results from other DNA sequences found in this sample. The chain recombines TRBV19 with TRBJ1-3; TRBD1 matches at 8 bases. V lost 6 bases, J lost 1 base, and 5 bases stayed unmatched. The CDR3 contains 15 residues. From germline, CDR1 is LNHDA and CDR2 SQIVND (reference sequence). This chain's CDR3 is CASRRDRSSGNTIYF. The DNA of the CDR3 is TGTGCCAGTAGGAGGGACAGGTCATCTGGAAACACCATATATTTT. Full variable domain (rest looked up from reference TRBV19 and TRBJ1-3): DGGITQSPKYLFRKEGQNVTLSCEQNLNHDAMYWYRQDPGQGLRLIYYSQIVNDFQKGDIAEGYSVSREKKESFPLTVTSAQKNPTAFYLCASRRDRSSGNTIYFGEGSWLTVV.

There are a few counts of this clone. This chain uses TRBV27 with TRBJ1-2, with D perhaps TRBD1 (5 bases). Germline CDR1 reads MNHEY; CDR2 reads SMNVEV (reference sequence). The ends were cut back, 4 bases at V and 4 bases at J, with 10 bases in the middle. This CDR3 contains 13 residues. The CDR3 DNA follows: TGTGCCAGCAGTTCCTTGACAGTCTATGGCTACACCTTC. This gives the protein CASSSLTVYGYTF.

The chain couples TRBV24-1 to TRBJ1-5, with D perhaps TRBD1 (5 bases). The CDR3 totals 14 residues. The V gene's germline CDR1 is KGHDR and CDR2 SFDVKD. V shed 10 bases and J shed 2 bases, with 14 bases lying between them. CDR3 sequence: CATGVGFCNQPQHF. The CDR3 nucleotides read TGTGCCACAGGGGTCGGGTTTTGCAATCAGCCCCAGCATTTT.

This rearrangement joins TRBV6-6 to TRBJ1-1; 10 bases align to TRBD1. This CDR3 spans 14 amino acids. Germline lookup yields CDR1 MNHNY and CDR2 SVGAGI (reference sequence). V dropped 6 bases and J dropped 12; count of bases not matched to a gene: 13. The CDR3 bases are TGTGCCAGCAGGGACAGGGGGGGAGATATCGGGACTTTCTTT. It specifies CASRDRGGDIGTFF.

The chain combines TRBV19 with TRBJ1-5; 8 bases agree with TRBD1. The germline CDR1 and CDR2 sequences are LNHDA and SQIVND (reference sequence). With 1 base clipped from V and 9 bases from J, the junction kept 11 bases outside the gene matches. This CDR3 region has 16 residues. CDR3 in DNA: TGTGCCAGTAGTATAGGGCAGGGGGCAGGGAGGGTGCCCCAGCATTTT. It is translated as CASSIGQGAGRVPQHF.

CDR3 in amino acids: CASSIPGREADTQYF. CDR3 sequence (DNA): TGTGCCAGCAGCATCCCTGGTAGGGAGGCGGATACGCAGTATTTT. The rearrangement joins TRBV13 to TRBJ2-3, with a weak D call TRBD2 (6 bases). V lost 5 bases and J 6 bases, leaving 18 bases between the germline ends. The germline CDR1 and CDR2 sequences are PRHDT and FYEKMQ (reference sequence). The CDR3 extends over 15 amino acids.

This clone was found once. This chain joins TRBV5-6 and TRBJ2-1, with D possibly being TRBD2 (7 bases). From germline, CDR1 is SGHDT and CDR2 YYEEEE. Trimming pared 6 bases from V and 6 bases from J, leaving 22 bases between. CDR3 length: 16 residues. CDR3 residues: CASILDGGGPINEQFF. The CDR3 nucleotides are TGTGCCAGCATCCTTGATGGGGGGGGCCCGATCAATGAGCAGTTCTTC. Complete variable domain (other parts from reference TRBV5-6 and TRBJ2-1): DAGVTQSPTHLIKTRGQQVTLRCSPKSGHDTVSWYQQALGQGPQFIFQYYEEEERQRGNFPDRFSGHQFPNYSSELNVNALLLGDSALYLCASILDGGGPINEQFFGPGTRLTVL.

The chain has TRBV3-1 (or the pseudogene TRBV3-2) and TRBJ2-2, with 7 bases fitting TRBD1. The V segment lost 3 bases and the J segment 1 base; nucleotides outside the gene matches: 2. The CDR3 runs 15 residues. Germline V gives CDR1 LGHDT, CDR2 YNNKEL (reference sequence). The CDR3 sequence is CASSQRQGNTGELFF. The DNA of the CDR3 is TGTGCCAGCAGCCAGAGACAGGGGAACACCGGGGAGCTGTTTTTT.

The gene calls are TRBV5-5 and TRBJ1-1, with TRBD1 matching over 9 bases. CDR3 length equals 16 residues. Germline V lookup: CDR1 SGHKS, CDR2 YYEKEE (reference sequence). The junction had 6 bases not matched to a gene; V was cut back by 3 bases and J by 0 bases. DNA of the CDR3: TGTGCCAGCAGCTCTGACAGGGGGAGCATGAACACTGAAGCTTTCTTT. Translation gives CASSSDRGSMNTEAFF.

The J gene is TRBJ1-1, the V gene TRBV7-2, with D perhaps TRBD1 (5 bases). This CDR3 spans 17 amino acids. In germline, CDR1 is SGHTA, CDR2 FQGNSA. V lost 2 bases, J lost 2 bases, and 18 bases lay in between. CDR3: CASSLFAGSGINTEAFF. The CDR3 DNA sequence: TGTGCCAGCAGCTTATTCGCAGGGTCTGGGATTAACACTGAAGCTTTCTTT. Looking up the rest from reference TRBV7-2 and TRBJ1-1 gives the full variable domain: GAGVSQSPSNKVTEKGKDVELRCDPISGHTALYWYRQSLGQGLEFLIYFQGNSAPDKSGLPSDRFSAERTGGSVSTLTIQRTQQEDSAVYLCASSLFAGSGINTEAFFGQGTRLTVV.

This clone was seen more than once but under ten times. V gene TRBV18 combines with J gene TRBJ1-2; 9 bases are a match to TRBD1. This CDR3 has 14 residues. The junction had 3 bases not matched to a gene; V was cut back by 2 bases and J by 5 bases. Germline CDR1 reads KGHSH; CDR2 reads LQKENI. The CDR3 is CASSPSGTGYGYTF. The CDR3 DNA follows: TGTGCCAGCTCACCATCCGGGACAGGGTATGGCTACACCTTC. The whole variable domain, remainder taken from reference TRBV18 and TRBJ1-2, is NAGVMQNPRHLVRRRGQEARLRCSPMKGHSHVYWYRQLPEEGLKFMVYLQKENIIDESGMPKERFSAEFPKEGPSILRIQQVVRGDSAAYFCASSPSGTGYGYTFGSGTRLTVV.

This chain joins TRBV4-2 and TRBJ2-3; 10 bases are a match to TRBD2. CDR1 and CDR2 (germline): LGHNA, YNFKEQ. The CDR3 sequence is 16 residues long. The trim removed 0 bases at V and 4 bases at J, leaving 4 bases unmatched. The CDR3 DNA follows: TGTGCCAGCAGCCAAGATAGAAGCGGGGGGGCAGATACGCAGTATTTT. Amino acids: CASSQDRSGGADTQYF.

The chain joins TRBV4-1 to TRBJ1-3, with 7 nucleotides matching TRBD1. V lost 0 bases to trimming and J lost 4 bases; unmatched junction nucleotides: 9. Germline CDR1 MGHRA, CDR2 YSYEKL. The CDR3 spans 17 residues. The CDR3 region is CASSQEHRGRAGNTIYF. CDR3 in DNA: TGCGCCAGCAGCCAAGAGCACAGGGGTCGGGCAGGAAACACCATATATTTT.

The chain recombines TRBV20-1 with TRBJ1-6; D is perhaps TRBD1 (6 bases). Trimming took off 3 bases at V and 7 bases at J, with 10 bases between the two ends. Germline V gives CDR1 DFQATT, CDR2 SNEGSKA (reference sequence). CDR3 length: 13 amino acids. The CDR3 DNA sequence: TGCAGTGCTAGTCAGGGGCCCAATTCACCCCTCCACTTT. Translating it yields CSASQGPNSPLHF.

This clone was seen only once. The chain is built from TRBV11-2 and TRBJ1-1, with TRBD1 as a possible D gene (6 bases). Trimming removed 4 bases from V and 4 bases from J, with 16 bases in between. CDR3 length: 15 residues. The germline CDR1 and CDR2 sequences are SGHAT and FQNNGV. The CDR3 region is CASSSPAGAATEAFF. The CDR3, as DNA: TGTGCCAGCAGCTCTCCAGCAGGGGCAGCCACTGAAGCTTTCTTT.

J is TRBJ1-1 and V is TRBV12-3 or TRBV12-4; 7 bases map to TRBD1. The CDR3 is 13 residues long. V gave up 7 bases and J gave up 2 bases; unmatched junction bases: 4. CDR3 coding DNA: TGTGCCAGCACCAGGGGGGTAAACACTGAAGCTTTCTTT. Encoded protein: CASTRGVNTEAFF.

The V gene is TRBV6-5, the J gene TRBJ2-5; D unresolved. The CDR3 covers 14 residues. The germline CDR1 and CDR2 sequences are MNHEY and SVGAGI. Trimming removed 0 bases at V and 7 bases at J, with 12 bases between. CDR3 DNA sequence: TGTGCCAGCAGTTACTCCTCCCTGTTCGGGACCCAGTACTTC. This codes for CASSYSSLFGTQYF.

This sequence joins TRBV5-1 and TRBJ1-6, with 7 bases fitting TRBD1. The V gene's germline CDR1 is SGHRS and CDR2 YFSETQ. Trimming removed 4 bases from V and 8 bases from J; junction bases left unmatched: 15. The CDR3 consists of 17 residues. For the CDR3, the DNA is TGCGCCAGCAGCCTTGGTGGGGACAGCCTTGGGTATTCACCCCTCCACTTT. It codes for CASSLGGDSLGYSPLHF.

The chain is built from TRBV5-4 and TRBJ1-1, with 10 bases identical to TRBD1. CDR3 length: 16 residues. Germline V gene data show CDR1 as SGHNT and CDR2 as YYREEE (reference sequence). V was pared by 5 bases and J by 1 base, with 8 bases of the junction left unmatched. In DNA form, the CDR3 reads TGTGCCAGCAGACCCGGGACAGGGGCTCGGAACACTGAAGCTTTCTTT. Translation: CASRPGTGARNTEAFF. Full variable domain (rest looked up from reference TRBV5-4 and TRBJ1-1): ETGVTQSPTHLIKTRGQQVTLRCSSQSGHNTVSWYQQALGQGPQFIFQYYREEENGRGNFPPRFSGLQFPNYSSELNVNALELDDSALYLCASRPGTGARNTEAFFGQGTRLTVV.